The clone carrying this T cell receptor (beta chain) showed up many times. Its antigen is currently unknown. Trimming removed 6 bases at V and 7 bases at J, with 22 bases between. CDR1 MNHNY and CDR2 SVGAGI come from the germline V gene (reference sequence). The CDR3 is made up of 16 amino acids. Study findings and constraints: The larger cohort examined one V-J beta rearrangement, not whole repertoires. Greatest tumor Treg TCR overlap was with tumor naive CD4+ cells.

The memory fraction was CD4+CD45RO+CD25- cells. After constant-region reverse-primer amplification, full-length variable regions underwent semi-nested PCR with Nested Universal Primer A. TCRdb reanalysed the 5' RACE reads using MiXCR and keeps one entry per CDR3 protein. In the table there are tens of thousands of distinct CDR3 sequences, 25% to 30% of which are singletons. Sequenced input: tumor-infiltrating memory CD4+ T cells sorted from the breast tumor. Subset given: memory CD4+ T cells, CD4+CD45RO+CD25-. The clonotype was recovered from a female donor with breast cancer. The V and J genes are TRBV6-6 and TRBJ2-1; a possible D gene is TRBD2 (5 bases). The CDR3 DNA reads TGTGCCAGCAGATGGCAGGACTCCCGTATTTATAATGAGCAGTTCTTC. Its translation is CASRWQDSRIYNEQFF.